Each of the 9 T cell receptor beta chains below was sequenced from the same sample in a study of blood T cell repertoires in COVID-19. Only in-frame clones appear in the TCRdb table, and some are missing; sequencing was by immunoSEQ multiplex PCR. Here the sample spans around 300,000 clones, 89% being singletons. The sequencing input was peripheral blood. All receptors derive from a man over 45 with acute or convalescent COVID-19.

Turning to this clone: Other DNA sequences of this sample code for an identical CDR3. The V gene is TRBV12-3 or TRBV12-4, the J gene TRBJ1-1, with D possibly matching TRBD1 (6 bases). The CDR3 runs 13 residues. Trimming stripped 5 bases from V and 3 bases from J, with 10 bases between. The CDR3 region is CASSEQGHTEAFF. The CDR3, as DNA: TGTGCCAGCAGTGAACAGGGCCACACTGAAGCTTTCTTT.

The chain's CDR3 is CASTAQTYTYEQYF. Written as DNA, the CDR3 is TGTGCCAGCACTGCACAGACCTATACCTACGAGCAGTACTTC. The rearrangement links TRBV2 to TRBJ2-7; D is undetermined. CDR1 and CDR2 (germline): SNHLY, FYNNEI. Between the trimmed V and J ends, which lost 7 bases and 2 bases, there was a span of 15 bases. The CDR3 covers 14 residues.

The chain has TRBV30 and TRBJ2-5, with D possibly TRBD2 on 6 matching bases. This CDR3 spans 15 amino acids. Germline-derived CDR1 and CDR2 are GTSNPN and SVGIG (reference sequence). The V and J ends lost 1 base and 4 bases respectively, with 16 bases between them. CDR3 in amino acids: CAWSASAGRRETQYF. CDR3 bases: TGTGCCTGGAGTGCTAGCGCAGGGCGGAGAGAGACCCAGTACTTC.

Remarks on this clone: Germline is not matched at one junction end, which may reflect a read error. CDR3 DNA: TGTGCCAGCAGCGGGAGAGGTGAAGACGTGACCTTCTTC. Protein: CASSGRGEDVTFF. This rearrangement joins TRBV9 to TRBJ1-2; D is unresolved. The CDR3 is 13 amino acids. Germline CDR1 reads SGDLS; CDR2 reads YYNGEE. Complete variable domain (other parts from reference TRBV9 and TRBJ1-2): DSGVTQTPKHLITATGQRVTLRCSPRSGDLSVYWYQQSLDQGLQFLIQYYNGEERAKGNILERFSAQQFPDLHSELNLSSLELGDSALYFCASSGRGEDVTFFGSGTRLTVV.

This chain links TRBV5-1 with TRBJ2-3, with 7 bases matching TRBD2. Germline CDR1 and CDR2: SGHRS and YFSETQ. V was pared by 2 bases and J by 2 bases, with 5 bases of the junction left unmatched. This CDR3 spans 15 amino acids. CDR3 nucleotide sequence: TGCGCCAGCAGCTTCGGGGGGTCTATCACAGATACGCAGTATTTT. Its protein product is CASSFGGSITDTQYF.

A single count supports this clone. Other DNA sequences in this specimen translate into the identical CDR3. The chain combines TRBV6-5 with TRBJ1-5; 7 nucleotides align to TRBD1. The CDR3 runs to 15 residues. After removal of 5 bases from V and 4 bases from J, the junction contained 8 bases not matched to a gene. Looked up from germline, CDR1 is MNHEY and CDR2 is SVGAGI. Here the CDR3 DNA reads TGTGCCAGCAGTCCGACAGGGATGGGGAATCAGCCCCAGCATTTT. It yields the protein CASSPTGMGNQPQHF.

This clone appeared once. CDR3 DNA sequence: TGTGCCAGCAGCTTAGATTATCCGGGGGGCACAGATACGCAGTATTTT. Its translation: CASSLDYPGGTDTQYF. This chain connects TRBV11-2 to TRBJ2-3; D might be TRBD2 (6 bases). V was trimmed by 0 bases and J by 1 base, leaving 11 bases between them. The CDR3 loop spans 16 amino acids. Germline CDR1 and CDR2: SGHAT and FQNNGV.

This clone was seen only once. This chain joins TRBV2 and TRBJ2-7, with 7 bases that match TRBD1. Per germline, CDR1 SNHLY and CDR2 FYNNEI. With 5 bases clipped from V and 3 bases from J, the junction kept 7 bases outside the gene matches. The CDR3 has 14 residues. The CDR3 DNA is TGTGCCAGCAGTCCCGGGACAGCCCTCTACGAGCAGTACTTC. The encoded protein is CASSPGTALYEQYF.

The rearrangement links TRBV19 to TRBJ1-6; 7 bases fit TRBD1. Germline V gene data show CDR1 as LNHDA and CDR2 as SQIVND (reference sequence). The CDR3 covers 15 residues. Trimming took 6 bases from V and 2 from J; bases not matched to a gene: 4. The CDR3 nucleotides read TGTGCCAGTAGGACTGGACAGGCCTATAATTCACCCCTCCACTTT. Protein sequence: CASRTGQAYNSPLHF.